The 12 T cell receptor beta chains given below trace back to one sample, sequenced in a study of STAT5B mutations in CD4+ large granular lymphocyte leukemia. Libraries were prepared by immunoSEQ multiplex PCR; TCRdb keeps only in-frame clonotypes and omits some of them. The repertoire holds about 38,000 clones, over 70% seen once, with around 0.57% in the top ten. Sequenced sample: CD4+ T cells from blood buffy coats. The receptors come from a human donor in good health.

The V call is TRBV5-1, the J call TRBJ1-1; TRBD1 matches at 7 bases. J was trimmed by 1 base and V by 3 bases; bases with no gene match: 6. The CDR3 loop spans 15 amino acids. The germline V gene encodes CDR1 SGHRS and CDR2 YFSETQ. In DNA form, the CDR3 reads TGCGCCAGCAGCTACAGGGGTTTTGGGAACACTGAAGCTTTCTTT. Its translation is CASSYRGFGNTEAFF.

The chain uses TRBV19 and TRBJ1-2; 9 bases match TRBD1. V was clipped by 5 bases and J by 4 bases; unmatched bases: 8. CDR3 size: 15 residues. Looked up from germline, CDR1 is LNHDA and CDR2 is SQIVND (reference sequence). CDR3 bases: TGTGCCAGTAGTTTGCCGGGACAGGGACTCTATGGCTACACCTTC. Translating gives CASSLPGQGLYGYTF.

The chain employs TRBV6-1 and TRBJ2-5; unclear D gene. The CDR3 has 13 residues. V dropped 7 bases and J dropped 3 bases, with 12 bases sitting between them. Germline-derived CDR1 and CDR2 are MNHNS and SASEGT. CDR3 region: CASTKERKETQYF. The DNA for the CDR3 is TGTGCCAGCACTAAGGAGCGAAAAGAGACCCAGTACTTC.

CDR3 protein: CASGSGTSGMAEQFF. Here the CDR3 DNA reads TGTGCTAGTGGTTCGGGGACTAGCGGGATGGCTGAGCAGTTCTTC. V and J are TRBV12-5 and TRBJ2-1; 13 bases align to TRBD2. This CDR3 is 15 amino acids long. Trimming cost V 4 bases and J 9 bases; bases outside gene matches: 6. From germline, CDR1 is LGHNT and CDR2 FRNRAP.

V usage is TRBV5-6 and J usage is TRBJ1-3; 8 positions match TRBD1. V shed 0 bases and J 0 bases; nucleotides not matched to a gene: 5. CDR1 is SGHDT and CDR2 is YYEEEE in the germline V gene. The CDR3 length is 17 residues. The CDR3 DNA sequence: TGTGCCAGCAGCTTGGACTACAGGGGGGGCTCTGGAAACACCATATATTTT. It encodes CASSLDYRGGSGNTIYF.

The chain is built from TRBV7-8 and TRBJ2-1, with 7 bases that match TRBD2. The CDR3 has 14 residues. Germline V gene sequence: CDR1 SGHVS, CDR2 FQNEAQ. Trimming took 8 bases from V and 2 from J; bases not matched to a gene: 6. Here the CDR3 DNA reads TGTGCCAGCGGCGGGAGTACTACCTACAATGAGCAGTTCTTC. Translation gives CASGGSTTYNEQFF.

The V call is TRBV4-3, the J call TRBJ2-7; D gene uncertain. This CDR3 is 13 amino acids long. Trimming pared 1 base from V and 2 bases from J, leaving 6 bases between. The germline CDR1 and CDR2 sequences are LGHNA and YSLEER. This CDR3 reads CASSQGIPYEQYF. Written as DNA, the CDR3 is TGCGCCAGCAGCCAAGGGATCCCCTACGAGCAGTACTTC.

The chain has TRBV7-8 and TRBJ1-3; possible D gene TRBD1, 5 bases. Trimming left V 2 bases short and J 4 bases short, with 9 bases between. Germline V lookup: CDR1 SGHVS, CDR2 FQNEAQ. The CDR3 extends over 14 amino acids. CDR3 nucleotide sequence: TGTGCCAGCAGCTTATCGGGGGGAGGAAACACCATATATTTT. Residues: CASSLSGGGNTIYF.

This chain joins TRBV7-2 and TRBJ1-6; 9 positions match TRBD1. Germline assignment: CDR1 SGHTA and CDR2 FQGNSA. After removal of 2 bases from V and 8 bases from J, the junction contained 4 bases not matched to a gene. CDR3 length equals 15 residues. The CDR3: CASSLMGQGDSPLHF. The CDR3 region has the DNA TGTGCCAGCAGCTTAATGGGACAGGGAGATTCACCCCTCCACTTT.

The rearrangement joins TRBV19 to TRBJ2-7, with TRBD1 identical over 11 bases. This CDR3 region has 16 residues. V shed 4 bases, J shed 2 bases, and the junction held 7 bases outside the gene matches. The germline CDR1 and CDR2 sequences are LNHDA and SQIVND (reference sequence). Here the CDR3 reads CASSSPRDRGTYEQYF. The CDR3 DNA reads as TGTGCCAGTAGTAGCCCCCGGGACAGGGGGACCTACGAGCAGTACTTC.

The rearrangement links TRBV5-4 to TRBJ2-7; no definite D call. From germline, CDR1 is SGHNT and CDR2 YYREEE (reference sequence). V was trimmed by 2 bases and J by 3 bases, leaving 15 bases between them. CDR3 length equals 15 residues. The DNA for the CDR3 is TGTGCCAGCAGCTTTCCGGCCCAAGGGCTCTACGAGCAGTACTTC. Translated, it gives CASSFPAQGLYEQYF. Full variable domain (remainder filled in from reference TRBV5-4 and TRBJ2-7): ETGVTQSPTHLIKTRGQQVTLRCSSQSGHNTVSWYQQALGQGPQFIFQYYREEENGRGNFPPRFSGLQFPNYSSELNVNALELDDSALYLCASSFPAQGLYEQYFGPGTRLTVT.

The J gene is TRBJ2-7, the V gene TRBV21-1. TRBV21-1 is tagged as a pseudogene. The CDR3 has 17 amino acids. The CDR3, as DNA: TGTGCCAGCAGCAAAGATAAGGGGACCCAAAGCTCCTACGAGCAGTACTTC. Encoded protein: CASSKDKGTQSSYEQYF.